These 9 T cell receptor beta chains originate from one sample sequenced in a study of blood T cell repertoires in COVID-19 (dated by TCRdb to 2018 to 2021). The library relied on the immunoSEQ multiplex PCR assay. TCRdb took over this immuneACCESS table, retaining in-frame rearrangements with V and J assigned. Such tables are incomplete; in checked studies, under half of the missing clones stem from an unresolved V gene, and the remainder is unexplained. The sample includes approximately 150,000 clones, with 60% to 85% observed a single time. The ten most abundant clones make up 8% to 8.5% of the sample. Sequenced input: peripheral blood. The receptors here all came from a woman in her fifties or sixties with COVID-19, enrolled during active disease.

The V gene is TRBV6-2 or TRBV6-3, the J gene TRBJ2-3; the match to TRBD1 covers 9 bases. The trim removed 2 bases at V and 1 base at J, leaving 1 base unmatched. Germline V gives CDR1 MNHEY, CDR2 SVGEGT. The CDR3 consists of 15 residues. CDR3 nucleotides: TGTGCCAGCAGTTACCGGACAGGGGGCACAGATACGCAGTATTTT. Its translation is CASSYRTGGTDTQYF.

The chain carries TRBV7-2 and TRBJ1-1; tentative D call: TRBD1 (6 bases). The CDR3 is 16 residues long. V was clipped by 6 bases and J by 1 base, with 18 bases between them. Germline-derived CDR1 and CDR2 are SGHTA and FQGNSA. This CDR3 reads CASRRFKGGGNTEAFF. CDR3 DNA sequence: TGTGCCAGCAGACGTTTCAAGGGAGGGGGGAACACTGAAGCTTTCTTT.

Written as DNA, the CDR3 is TGTGCCAGCAGCACACGCCCGACAGGTCTTGAAAAACTGTTTTTT. Encoded protein: CASSTRPTGLEKLFF. The J gene is TRBJ1-4, the V gene TRBV9; weak D call: TRBD1 (6 bases). Germline CDR1 reads SGDLS; CDR2 reads YYNGEE. Trimming stripped 4 bases from V and 7 bases from J, with 17 bases between. The length of the CDR3 is 15 residues. Supplemented by reference TRBV9 and TRBJ1-4, the full variable domain reads DSGVTQTPKHLITATGQRVTLRCSPRSGDLSVYWYQQSLDQGLQFLIQYYNGEERAKGNILERFSAQQFPDLHSELNLSSLELGDSALYFCASSTRPTGLEKLFFGSGTQLSVL.

The chain employs TRBV5-4 and TRBJ2-4; D is perhaps TRBD2 (5 bases). The ends were cut back, 3 bases at V and 8 bases at J, with 12 bases in the middle. The CDR3 loop spans 13 amino acids. Germline loops: CDR1 SGHNT, CDR2 YYREEE (reference sequence). CDR3 sequence: CASSWLRDDIQYF. The DNA of the CDR3 is TGTGCCAGCAGCTGGCTCCGGGATGACATTCAGTACTTC.

This clone was detected only a few times. The chain joins TRBV6-1 to TRBJ2-1, with 8 bases aligning to TRBD1. Trimming cost V 3 bases and J 8 bases; bases outside gene matches: 9. Germline V lookup: CDR1 MNHNS, CDR2 SASEGT. The length of the CDR3 is 15 residues. The CDR3 loop is CASSDLGTGNYEQFF. The CDR3 DNA reads as TGTGCCAGCAGTGACCTCGGGACAGGAAATTATGAGCAGTTCTTC.

This clone showed up just once. The chain links TRBV28 to TRBJ1-6; D gene uncertain. The length of the CDR3 is 16 residues. CDR1 MDHEN and CDR2 SYDVKM come from the germline V gene. V was shortened by 6 bases and J by 7 bases, with 19 bases between the two germline ends. The CDR3 sequence is CASSTEIHGWNSPLHF. The CDR3 DNA sequence: TGTGCCAGCAGCACTGAAATACACGGGTGGAATTCACCCCTCCACTTT.

This rearrangement joins TRBV4-1 to TRBJ2-7; TRBD1 is a possible D gene (6 bases). The CDR3 covers 13 residues. Trimming removed 4 bases at V and 6 bases at J, with 13 bases between. Germline-derived CDR1 and CDR2 are MGHRA and YSYEKL. CDR3 nucleotides: TGCGCCAGCAGCCTACCGATAGGGGGCGAGCAGTACTTC. Amino acid sequence: CASSLPIGGEQYF.

This clone was recorded only once. This sequence joins TRBV7-9 and TRBJ2-1, with D perhaps matching TRBD2 (6 bases). Germline assignment: CDR1 SEHNR and CDR2 FQNEAQ (reference sequence). CDR3 size: 19 residues. V was pared by 8 bases and J by 6 bases, with 32 bases between. DNA for the CDR3: TGTGCCAGCGGTGGGGAAGAACTAGCTCTTACCCCCCGCGGCAATGAGCAGTTCTTC. Protein product: CASGGEELALTPRGNEQFF.

This chain uses TRBV12-3 or TRBV12-4 with TRBJ1-4, with a weak D call TRBD1 (5 bases). V lost 8 bases, J lost 10 bases, and 17 bases lay in between. The CDR3 has 13 residues. CDR3 coding DNA: TGTGCCAGCCGTCAGGGTGGCGCTGGAAAACTGTTTTTT. Residues: CASRQGGAGKLFF.